This T cell receptor (beta chain) was profiled in a study of blood T cell repertoires in COVID-19. TCRdb's table, derived via immunoSEQ multiplex PCR, lists solely in-frame clones and lacks some. This table holds approximately 250,000 clones, about 83% found once. Germline assignment: CDR1 SEHNR and CDR2 FQNEAQ (reference sequence). This CDR3 has 15 residues. Unmatched junction bases numbered 9, after V lost 5 bases and J lost 6 bases. The sequence came from a woman aged 40 to 50 who had recovered from COVID-19. Sequencing was done on a sample of peripheral blood. This chain uses TRBV7-9 with TRBJ1-4, with 7 nucleotides matching TRBD1. The CDR3 here is CASSPLGGQYEKLFF. In DNA, the CDR3 is TGTGCCAGCAGCCCCCTCGGGGGACAGTATGAAAAACTGTTTTTT.